The next 24 T cell receptor beta chains were all read from a single sample in a study of blood T cells in healthy people across ages. A J-beta primer mix and a sample-barcoded 5' primer were used in a second PCR of about 6 to 12 cycles. TCRdb analysed the 5' RACE reads with MiXCR anew, one entry per CDR3 protein. The profile covers hundreds of thousands of distinct CDR3 sequences, with 56% appearing a single time and 20% to 30% taken by the ten largest. Sequenced input: blood. Receptors were obtained from a man aged 40-49 years in good health.

The chain is built from TRBV6-1 and TRBJ2-5; TRBD2 matches at 7 bases. Germline V CDR1 and CDR2: MNHNS, SASEGT. The CDR3 contains 16 residues. V lost 4 bases to trimming and J lost 2 bases; unmatched junction nucleotides: 10. This CDR3 reads CASSVWLAARQETQYF. The CDR3 nucleotides are TGTGCCAGCAGTGTGTGGCTAGCGGCAAGGCAAGAGACCCAGTACTTC.

A single count supports this clonotype. The gene calls are TRBV6-6 and TRBJ1-2; possible D gene TRBD1, 5 bases. The germline V and J ends were trimmed by 6 bases and 3 bases, with 26 bases remaining between them. This CDR3 region has 18 residues. From germline, CDR1 is MNHNY and CDR2 SVGAGI (reference sequence). The CDR3 reads CASRLAAGPWTQDYGYTF. In DNA, the CDR3 is TGTGCCAGCAGACTAGCCGCGGGGCCTTGGACACAGGACTATGGCTACACCTTC.

The chain uses TRBV4-3 and TRBJ2-1; the D is unclear. Trimming stripped 1 base from V and 3 bases from J, with 10 bases between. The CDR3 runs to 15 residues. From germline, CDR1 is LGHNA and CDR2 YSLEER. The CDR3 loop is CASSQVRAGYNEQFF. Written as DNA, the CDR3 is TGCGCCAGCAGCCAAGTACGGGCCGGCTACAATGAGCAGTTCTTC.

The genes are TRBV6-1 and TRBJ2-5, with 10 positions matching TRBD2. The CDR3 sequence is 15 residues long. Germline V CDR1 and CDR2: MNHNS, SASEGT. V dropped 8 bases and J dropped 0; count of bases not matched to a gene: 6. CDR3 sequence (DNA): TGTGCCAGCCCCCTTACTAGCGGGGACCAAGAGACCCAGTACTTC. It codes for CASPLTSGDQETQYF.

This chain joins TRBV5-1 and TRBJ2-1; 9 positions agree with TRBD1. The J segment lost 6 bases and the V segment lost 3 bases, leaving 10 bases of the junction unmatched. Germline CDR1 reads SGHRS; CDR2 reads YFSETQ. The CDR3 has 16 residues. The CDR3 spells CASSSPGQGPANEQFF. In DNA, the CDR3 is TGCGCCAGCAGCTCGCCGGGACAGGGACCGGCCAATGAGCAGTTCTTC.

This clonotype turned up a few times. The rearrangement joins TRBV7-9 to TRBJ1-2, with no clear D. Trimming removed 5 bases from V and 0 bases from J, with 7 bases in between. The length of the CDR3 is 13 residues. Per the germline V gene, CDR1 is SEHNR and CDR2 is FQNEAQ (reference sequence). The CDR3 DNA follows: TGTGCCAGCAGCCCGGATCCTAACTATGGCTACACCTTC. This encodes CASSPDPNYGYTF.

As to this clonotype: One junction end does not reproduce the germline sequence, and a read error may be involved. The chain employs TRBV6-5 and TRBJ2-5; tentative D call: TRBD2 (8 bases). Per the germline V gene, CDR1 is MNHEY and CDR2 is SVGAGI. CDR3 length equals 16 residues. Here the CDR3 DNA reads TGTGCCAGCAGAAGACAGTCGGGAGGGGGCCGGGAGACCCAGTATTTC. Its translation: CASRRQSGGGRETQYF.

This rearrangement joins TRBV9 to TRBJ2-5, with 9 positions matching TRBD2. CDR3 length equals 16 residues. V lost 4 bases and J lost 9; bases outside the gene matches: 16. Germline-derived CDR1 and CDR2 are SGDLS and YYNGEE. CDR3 nucleotides: TGTGCCAGCAGCTCACCGGGGGCGGGAGGGCCAAAGGCCCAGTACTTC. It yields the protein CASSSPGAGGPKAQYF.

V is TRBV29-1 and J is TRBJ2-1; TRBD2 might be the D (5 bases). The germline V and J ends were trimmed by 4 bases and 4 bases, with 14 bases remaining between them. This CDR3 contains 14 residues. The germline V gene encodes CDR1 SQVTM and CDR2 ANQGSEA. CDR3 bases: TGCAGCGTTGTCAGAGGGATCGGTTACAATGAGCAGTTCTTC. It specifies CSVVRGIGYNEQFF.

On this clonotype: Just one base apart from a much larger clone, this may be a read error. The CDR3 does not end in the conserved phenylalanine or tryptophan, so this is likely a read error. The chain combines TRBV29-1 with TRBJ2-7; D unresolved. The CDR3 is 11 residues long. Trimming removed 3 bases at V and 3 bases at J, with 6 bases between. CDR1 and CDR2 (germline): SQVTM, ANQGSEA. The CDR3 sequence: CSVEKFYEQYS. CDR3 nucleotides: TGCAGCGTTGAGAAATTCTACGAGCAGTACTCC.

The V gene is TRBV12-3 or TRBV12-4, the J gene TRBJ2-3; 13 bases agree with TRBD2. CDR3 length: 16 amino acids. The ends lost 5 bases at V and 4 bases at J; junction bases unmatched: 6. The CDR3 DNA is TGTGCCAGCAGTCCACTAGCGGGGGGGCCTTCAGATACGCAGTATTTT. Residues: CASSPLAGGPSDTQYF.

This clonotype has a count of ten or more. The rearrangement uses TRBV7-3 and TRBJ2-5, with 10 bases matching TRBD1. The CDR3 covers 16 residues. From germline, CDR1 is SGHTA and CDR2 FQGTGA. With 4 bases clipped from V and 5 bases from J, the junction kept 10 bases outside the gene matches. CDR3 region: CASSSTGDRGRETQYF. In nucleotides, the CDR3 is TGTGCCAGCAGCTCCACCGGGGACAGGGGTCGGGAGACCCAGTACTTC.

In this sample, this clonotype turned up once. The gene calls are TRBV20-1 and TRBJ1-2, with D unclear. The ends were cut back, 7 bases at V and 6 bases at J, with 9 bases in the middle. Looked up from germline, CDR1 is DFQATT and CDR2 is SNEGSKA (reference sequence). The length of the CDR3 is 10 residues. The CDR3 protein is CSVSRDGYTF. The CDR3 bases are TGCAGTGTATCAAGGGATGGCTACACCTTC.

The CDR3 is CASRGVAGANVLTF. In DNA, the CDR3 is TGTGCCAGCAGAGGGGTGGCTGGGGCCAACGTCCTGACTTTC. The genes are TRBV2 and TRBJ2-6; a possible D gene is TRBD1 (5 bases). V lost 6 bases and J lost 2, with 8 bases in between. The CDR3 extends over 14 amino acids. Germline values: CDR1 SNHLY, CDR2 FYNNEI.

This clonotype was seen a few times. V gene TRBV29-1 combines with J gene TRBJ2-4; D is uncertain. The J call is in doubt because the DNA end fits TRBJ2-7 better. CDR3 length equals 12 residues. Germline CDR1 and CDR2: SQVTM and ANQGSEA. The CDR3 sequence: CSVRYETYEQYF. CDR3 bases: TGCAGCGTTCGGTACGAAACCTACGAGCAGTACTTC.

The chain is built from TRBV7-3 and TRBJ2-7; 13 bases match TRBD2. The J segment lost 10 bases and the V segment lost 5 bases, leaving 8 bases of the junction unmatched. CDR3 length equals 14 residues. The germline V gene encodes CDR1 SGHTA and CDR2 FQGTGA. The CDR3 DNA reads TGTGCCAGCAGCAACGGACTAGCGGGAGACCCCCAGTACTTC. Translating gives CASSNGLAGDPQYF.

The chain employs TRBV6-6 and TRBJ2-7; D is unresolved. The CDR3 has 14 amino acids. From germline, CDR1 is MNHNY and CDR2 SVGAGI (reference sequence). V was shortened by 0 bases and J by 0 bases, with 6 bases between the two germline ends. The CDR3 sequence is CASSYSNSSYEQYF. The CDR3 bases are TGTGCCAGCAGTTACTCTAACAGCTCCTACGAGCAGTACTTC.

This sequence joins TRBV7-6 and TRBJ2-7; 9 bases match TRBD1. Trimming took 1 base from V and 1 from J; bases not matched to a gene: 5. Germline V gene lookup returns CDR1 SGHVS and CDR2 FNYEAQ. This CDR3 has 16 amino acids. CDR3 in amino acids: CASSLDLGQGSYEQYF. In nucleotides, the CDR3 is TGTGCCAGCAGCTTAGACTTGGGACAGGGATCCTACGAGCAGTACTTC.

About this clonotype itself: An end of the junction does not agree with germline; a read error may underlie this. This chain uses TRBV7-2 with TRBJ2-7; D possibly corresponds to TRBD1 (6 bases). Germline-derived CDR1 and CDR2 are SGHTA and FQGNSA. The CDR3 is made up of 16 amino acids. CDR3 DNA sequence: TGTGCCACCAGCTTATCGGCCGGGACACTTTCCTACGAGCAGTACTTC. Amino acids: CATSLSAGTLSYEQYF. The whole variable domain, filled in from reference TRBV7-2 and TRBJ2-7, reads GAGVSQSPSNKVTEKGKDVELRCDPISGHTALYWYRQSLGQGLEFLIYFQGNSAPDKSGLPSDRFSAERTGGSVSTLTIQRTQQEDSAVYLCATSLSAGTLSYEQYFGPGTRLTVT.

This clonotype appeared a few times. The V and J genes are TRBV6-2 or TRBV6-3 and TRBJ2-4; 9 bases align to TRBD1. The DNA end is a closer match to TRBJ2-7, so the J assignment may be wrong. The germline gives CDR1 MNHEY, CDR2 SVGEGT. This CDR3 contains 14 residues. The CDR3 is CASCPGQGLYEQYF. Here the CDR3 DNA reads TGTGCCAGTTGCCCGGGACAGGGTCTCTACGAGCAGTACTTC.

This clonotype was observed a handful of times. The chain has TRBV29-1 and TRBJ2-5; 9 positions agree with TRBD1. The V and J ends lost 2 bases and 4 bases, in that order; junction bases with no gene match: 5. The CDR3 covers 14 residues. Germline values: CDR1 SQVTM, CDR2 ANQGSEA. The CDR3 nucleotides are TGCAGCGTTGAAAGGGGACAGGGTAGAGAGACCCAGTACTTC. The encoded protein is CSVERGQGRETQYF.

The rearrangement joins TRBV2 to TRBJ2-3; D unresolved. The germline gives CDR1 SNHLY, CDR2 FYNNEI. The CDR3 loop spans 15 amino acids. Trimming removed 4 bases from V and 2 bases from J, with 13 bases in between. CDR3 DNA: TGTGCCAGCAGTGGCGAAGGGTTATACACAGATACGCAGTATTTT. This gives the protein CASSGEGLYTDTQYF.

The chain has TRBV20-1 and TRBJ2-3, with D possibly matching TRBD2 (7 bases). The CDR3 has 16 amino acids. V was clipped by 0 bases and J by 10 bases, with 23 bases between them. Germline V CDR1 and CDR2: DFQATT, SNEGSKA (reference sequence). CDR3 sequence (DNA): TGCAGTGCTAGAGATCTTCCGCCAGGACTAGGGGGGGCGCAGTATTTT. It translates to CSARDLPPGLGGAQYF.

This clonotype was seen a handful of times. The chain combines TRBV7-2 with TRBJ2-4; maybe TRBD2 (5 bases). The J call may be wrong; the DNA end is better matched by TRBJ2-7. The CDR3 consists of 16 residues. Germline V lookup: CDR1 SGHTA, CDR2 FQGNSA. CDR3 nucleotides: TGTGCCAGCAGCTTAGGGCTTAGTTCGGGGATCTACGAGCAGTACTTC. It codes for CASSLGLSSGIYEQYF.